This TCR beta chain derives from a study of identical twins. Unique molecular identifiers were in the cDNA, with template-switch universal primer binding. Each CDR3 protein gets one entry after TCRdb re-called the 5' RACE reads with MiXCR. In the table there are 640,000 or so distinct CDR3 sequences, 5.5% to 6.5% of which are singletons. General study results and limits: Abundant beta clonotypes from cord blood had fewer insertions, unlike memory repertoires, which showed none. Invariant MAIT and iNKT cells may have partly biased zero-insertion analyses.

Germline V gives CDR1 SGHRS, CDR2 YFSETQ. The CDR3 is 15 amino acids. Deletions cut 3 bases from V and 3 bases from J, with 15 bases between. This clonotype was seen a handful of times. Its antigen is unknown. The sequence was obtained from a man younger than 35 in good health. The chain recombines TRBV5-1 with TRBJ2-5, with D possibly called TRBD1 or TRBD2 (5 bases each). The material sequenced was naive T cells sorted from blood. The CDR3: CASSSSGTHKETQYF. DNA for the CDR3: TGCGCCAGCAGCTCCTCCGGGACGCACAAAGAGACCCAGTACTTC.